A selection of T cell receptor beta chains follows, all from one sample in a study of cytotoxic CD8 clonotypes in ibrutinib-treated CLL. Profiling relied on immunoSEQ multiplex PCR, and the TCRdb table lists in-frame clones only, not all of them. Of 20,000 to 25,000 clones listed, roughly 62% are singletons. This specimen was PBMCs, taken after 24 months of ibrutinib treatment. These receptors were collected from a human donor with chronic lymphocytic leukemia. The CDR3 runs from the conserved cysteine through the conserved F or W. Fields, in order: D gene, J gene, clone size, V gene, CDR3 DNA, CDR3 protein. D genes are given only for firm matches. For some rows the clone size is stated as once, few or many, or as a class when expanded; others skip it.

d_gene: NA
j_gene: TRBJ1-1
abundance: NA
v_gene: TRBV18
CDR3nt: TGTGCCAGCTCGTCTCCACCGGGAGGTGAAGCTTTCTTT
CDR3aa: CASSSPPGGEAFF

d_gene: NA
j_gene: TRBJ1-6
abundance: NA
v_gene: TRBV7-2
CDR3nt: TGTGCCAGCAGCTTAGTAGGGAATAATTCACCCCTCCACTTT
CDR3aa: CASSLVGNNSPLHF

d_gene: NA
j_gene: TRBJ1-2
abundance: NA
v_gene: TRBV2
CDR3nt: TGTGCCAGTGGTGTGGCCTATGGCTACACCTTC
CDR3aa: CASGVAYGYTF

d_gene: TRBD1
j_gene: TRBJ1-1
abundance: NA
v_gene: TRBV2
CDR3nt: TGTGCCAGCTTGAGGACAGGCAACACTGAAGCTTTCTTT
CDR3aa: CASLRTGNTEAFF

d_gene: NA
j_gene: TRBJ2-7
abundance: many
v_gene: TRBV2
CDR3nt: TGTGCCAGCACTAATCTAGCAGGCTCCGAGCAGTACTTC
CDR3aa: CASTNLAGSEQYF

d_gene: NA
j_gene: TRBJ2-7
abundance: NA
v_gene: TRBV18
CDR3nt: TGTGCCAGCTCACCAAACTACTACGAGCAGTACTTC
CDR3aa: CASSPNYYEQYF

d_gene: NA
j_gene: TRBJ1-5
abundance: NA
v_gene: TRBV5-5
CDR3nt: TGTGCCAGCAGCTTATATAATCAGCCCCAGCATTTT
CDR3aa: CASSLYNQPQHF

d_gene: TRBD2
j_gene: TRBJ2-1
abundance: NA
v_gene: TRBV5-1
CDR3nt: TGCGCCAGCAGCTTGGGGCCGGGGGGTGGCAATGAGCAGTTCTTC
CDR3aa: CASSLGPGGGNEQFF

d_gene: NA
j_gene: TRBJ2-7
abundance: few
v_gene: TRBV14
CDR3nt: TGTGCCAGCAGCCAAGACATGGGGCGGGAGCAGTACTTC
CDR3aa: CASSQDMGREQYF

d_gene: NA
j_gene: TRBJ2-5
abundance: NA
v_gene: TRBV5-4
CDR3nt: TGTGCCAGCAGCTTGCCAGGGGTGGAGACCCAGTACTTC
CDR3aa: CASSLPGVETQYF

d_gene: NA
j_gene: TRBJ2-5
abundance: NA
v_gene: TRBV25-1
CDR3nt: TGTGCCACACGTAGTTTAGACGTAAAGACCCAGTACTTC
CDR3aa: CATRSLDVKTQYF

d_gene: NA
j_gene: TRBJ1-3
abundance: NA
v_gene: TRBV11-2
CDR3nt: TGTGCCAGCAGCCAAGACAGAAATATTGGAAACACCATATATTTT
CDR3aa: CASSQDRNIGNTIYF

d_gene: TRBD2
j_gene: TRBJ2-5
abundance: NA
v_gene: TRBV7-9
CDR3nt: TGTGCCAGCGGAGAAGCGGGGGGAAAGACCCAGTACTTC
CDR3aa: CASGEAGGKTQYF

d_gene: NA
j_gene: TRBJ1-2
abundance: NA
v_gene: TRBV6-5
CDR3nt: TGTGCCAGCAGTTACTCGGGCCGTGGGGGTAACTATGGCTACACCTTC
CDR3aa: CASSYSGRGGNYGYTF

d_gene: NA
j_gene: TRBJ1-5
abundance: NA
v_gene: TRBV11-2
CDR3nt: TGTGCCAGCAGTTCTCTCCTGGGGCCCCAGCATTTT
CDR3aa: CASSSLLGPQHF

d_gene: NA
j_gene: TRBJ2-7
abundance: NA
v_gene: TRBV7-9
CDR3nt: TGTGCCAGCAGCTTAGGGGGAAATTTGGGAGAGCAGTACTTC
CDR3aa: CASSLGGNLGEQYF

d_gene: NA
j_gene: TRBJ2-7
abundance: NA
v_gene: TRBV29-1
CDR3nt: TGCAGCGTTGGGGGGGGGCCGCACGAGCAGTACTTC
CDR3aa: CSVGGGPHEQYF

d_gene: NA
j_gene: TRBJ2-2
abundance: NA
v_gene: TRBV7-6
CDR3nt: TGTGCCAGCAGCTTAGAAATGGCAGGGCCGACCACCGGGGAGCTGTTTTTT
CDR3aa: CASSLEMAGPTTGELFF

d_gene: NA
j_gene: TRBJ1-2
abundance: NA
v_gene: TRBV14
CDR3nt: TGTGCCAGCAGCCACCTGACAGACTATGGCTACACCTTC
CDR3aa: CASSHLTDYGYTF

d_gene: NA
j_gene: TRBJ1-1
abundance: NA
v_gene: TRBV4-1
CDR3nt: TGCGCCAGCAGCTCTTTGCCGAACACTGAAGCTTTCTTT
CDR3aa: CASSSLPNTEAFF

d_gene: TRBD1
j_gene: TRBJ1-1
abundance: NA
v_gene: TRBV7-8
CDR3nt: TGTGCCAGCAGCTTAAACAGGGGGAACACTGAAGCTTTCTTT
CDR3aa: CASSLNRGNTEAFF

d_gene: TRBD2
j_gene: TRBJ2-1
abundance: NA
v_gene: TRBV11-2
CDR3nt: TGTGCCAGCAGCTTAAGCGGGACTAGCGGGGGGGCCCATGAGCAGTTCTTC
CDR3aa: CASSLSGTSGGAHEQFF

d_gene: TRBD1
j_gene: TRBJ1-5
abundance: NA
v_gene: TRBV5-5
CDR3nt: TGTGCCAGCAGCTTGTCTATGGGACAGGGTCTAACCCAGCATTTT
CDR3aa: CASSLSMGQGLTQHF

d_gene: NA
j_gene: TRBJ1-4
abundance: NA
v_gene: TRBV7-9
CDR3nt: TGTGCCAGCAGTACCGACGTAGCAACTAATGAAAAACTGTTTTTT
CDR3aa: CASSTDVATNEKLFF

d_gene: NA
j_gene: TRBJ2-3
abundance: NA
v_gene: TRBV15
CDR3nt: TGTGCCACCAGCAGACTAAACACAGATACGCAGTATTTT
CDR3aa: CATSRLNTDTQYF

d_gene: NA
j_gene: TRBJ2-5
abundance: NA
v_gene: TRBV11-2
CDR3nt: TGTGCCAGCAGCTTATTAAGACACAGAGAAGAGACCCAGTACTTC
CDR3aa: CASSLLRHREETQYF